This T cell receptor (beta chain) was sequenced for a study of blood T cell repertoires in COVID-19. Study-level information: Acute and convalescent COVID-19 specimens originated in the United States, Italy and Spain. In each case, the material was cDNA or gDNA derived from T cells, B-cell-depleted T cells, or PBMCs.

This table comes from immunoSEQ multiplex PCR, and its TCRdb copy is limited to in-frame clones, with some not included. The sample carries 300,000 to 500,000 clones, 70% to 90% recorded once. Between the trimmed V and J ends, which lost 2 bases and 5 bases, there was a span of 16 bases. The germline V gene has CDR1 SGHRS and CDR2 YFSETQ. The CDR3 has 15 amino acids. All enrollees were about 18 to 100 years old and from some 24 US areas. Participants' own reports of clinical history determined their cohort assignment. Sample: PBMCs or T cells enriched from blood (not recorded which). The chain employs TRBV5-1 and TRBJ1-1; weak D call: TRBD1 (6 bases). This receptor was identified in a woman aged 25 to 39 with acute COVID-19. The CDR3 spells CASSLTSGGLTEAFF. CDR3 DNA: TGCGCCAGCAGCTTAACCTCGGGGGGCTTGACTGAAGCTTTCTTT.